What follows are 20 T cell receptor beta chains derived from one specimen sequenced in a study of shared clonotypes between healthy human individuals. The data were produced by immunoSEQ multiplex PCR, yet TCRdb's version contains in-frame clones alone and is incomplete. The sample contains around 88,000 clones, roughly two thirds of which appear only once. Sequenced: memory CD8+ T cells sorted from blood. Subset described: CD45RO+ cells pooled with CCR7-negative TemRA cells. The origin of the receptors is a man aged 30-40 years in good health.

This chain links TRBV6-5 with TRBJ2-7; a possible D gene is TRBD2 (6 bases). The CDR3 has 15 residues. V was trimmed by 4 bases and J by 4 bases, leaving 17 bases between them. The germline CDR1 and CDR2 sequences are MNHEY and SVGAGI. The CDR3 here is CASSSLEAGLYEQYF. In DNA, the CDR3 is TGTGCCAGCAGTTCGCTAGAAGCGGGTCTTTACGAGCAGTACTTC.

The chain uses TRBV5-6 and TRBJ1-5; 7 bases match TRBD1. With 3 bases clipped from V and 4 bases from J, the junction kept 10 bases outside the gene matches. Germline-derived CDR1 and CDR2 are SGHDT and YYEEEE. The CDR3 is 16 residues long. CDR3 coding DNA: TGTGCCAGCAGCTCCGACAGGGCTTTTTGGAATCAGCCCCAGCATTTT. Amino acids: CASSSDRAFWNQPQHF.

This sequence joins TRBV19 and TRBJ2-4, with a weak D call TRBD2 (6 bases). This CDR3 is built from 13 residues. Germline values: CDR1 LNHDA, CDR2 SQIVND (reference sequence). V was shortened by 4 bases and J by 9 bases, with 13 bases between the two germline ends. The CDR3 DNA reads TGTGCCAGTAGTAGCAGGGAGGTGAGCATTCAGTACTTC. Translating it yields CASSSREVSIQYF.

In its sample, this clone was seen once. Since a far larger clone is one base different, this is likely a read error. Other nucleotide sequences in the sample specify the same CDR3. This chain connects TRBV7-9 to TRBJ2-5; 7 positions match TRBD2. V was pared by 5 bases and J by 4 bases, with 16 bases of the junction left unmatched. In germline, CDR1 is SEHNR, CDR2 FQNEAQ (reference sequence). There are 17 residues in the CDR3. CDR3: CASSPPVEAGVAETQYF. In DNA, the CDR3 is TGTGCCAGCAGCCCACCTGTTGAGGCGGGAGTTGCAGAGACCCAGTACTTC.

The chain uses TRBV6-5 and TRBJ2-1; 9 nucleotides agree with TRBD1. The CDR3 consists of 15 residues. The J segment lost 4 bases and the V segment lost 6 bases, leaving 7 bases of the junction unmatched. Germline values: CDR1 MNHEY, CDR2 SVGAGI. DNA of the CDR3: TGTGCCAGCAGCCGCGGGACAGGGTCATACAATGAGCAGTTCTTC. It is translated as CASSRGTGSYNEQFF.

The chain is built from TRBV5-4 and TRBJ2-1; the D gene is possibly TRBD2 (5 bases). Germline CDR1 SGHNT, CDR2 YYREEE (reference sequence). The CDR3 has 14 amino acids. V was pared by 1 base and J by 16 bases, with 21 bases between. CDR3 in amino acids: CASSLLPDGATTFF. The CDR3 DNA is TGTGCCAGCAGCTTGTTGCCTGATGGAGCGACTACCTTCTTC.

This clone turned up a few times. The chain recombines TRBV11-2 with TRBJ2-3, with TRBD1 identical over 7 bases. The CDR3 length is 14 residues. Germline loops: CDR1 SGHAT, CDR2 FQNNGV. J was trimmed by 4 bases and V by 4 bases; bases with no gene match: 5. CDR3 DNA: TGTGCCAGCAGCTCCGACAGGGCAGCAGATACGCAGTATTTT. Translating gives CASSSDRAADTQYF.

The chain employs TRBV13 and TRBJ2-7; the D gene could be TRBD1 or TRBD2 (6 bases each). Trimming pared 1 base from V and 0 bases from J, leaving 13 bases between. The CDR3 has 16 residues. CDR1 is PRHDT, CDR2 FYEKMQ, per germline (reference sequence). CDR3 DNA: TGTGCCAGCAGCTTAGAGGGAGGACAGAGCTCCTACGAGCAGTACTTC. Protein: CASSLEGGQSSYEQYF. The full variable domain, completed using reference TRBV13 and TRBJ2-7, is AAGVIQSPRHLIKEKRETATLKCYPIPRHDTVYWYQQGPGQDPQFLISFYEKMQSDKGSIPDRFSAQQFSDYHSELNMSSLELGDSALYFCASSLEGGQSSYEQYFGPGTRLTVT.

This clone has just a few counts. This rearrangement joins TRBV29-1 to TRBJ2-2; TRBD1 matches 7 bases. The germline gives CDR1 SQVTM, CDR2 ANQGSEA. CDR3 length equals 14 residues. The V and J ends lost 1 base and 6 bases, in that order; junction bases with no gene match: 5. CDR3 protein: CSVEGQGLAGELFF. The CDR3 region has the DNA TGCAGCGTTGAAGGACAGGGCCTGGCCGGGGAGCTGTTTTTT.

The V and J genes are TRBV12-5 and TRBJ2-2, with 11 bases matching TRBD2. The germline gives CDR1 LGHNT, CDR2 FRNRAP. This CDR3 is built from 16 residues. J was trimmed by 7 bases and V by 4 bases; bases with no gene match: 8. Here the CDR3 DNA reads TGTGCTAGTGGTTCTCGAGGACTAGCGGGCCTCGGGGAGCTGTTTTTT. This encodes CASGSRGLAGLGELFF.

The CDR3 DNA sequence: TGTGCCAGCAGCCCGGGGGAGGTGACCCAGTACTTC. This sequence encodes CASSPGEVTQYF. The chain combines TRBV9 with TRBJ2-5, with a weak D call TRBD2 (6 bases). Germline CDR1 SGDLS, CDR2 YYNGEE. This CDR3 is 12 amino acids long. V was trimmed by 4 bases and J by 7 bases, leaving 11 bases between them.

This clone ranks as medium-sized. The sample contains more than one DNA sequence encoding this CDR3. This chain uses TRBV11-2 with TRBJ2-7, with TRBD1 identical over 7 bases. Unmatched junction bases numbered 2, after V lost 0 bases and J lost 0 bases. CDR3 size: 15 residues. Germline V gives CDR1 SGHAT, CDR2 FQNNGV. The DNA of the CDR3 is TGTGCCAGCAGCTTAGAGGGGGACAGCTCCTACGAGCAGTACTTC. The encoded protein is CASSLEGDSSYEQYF.

A word on this clone: The sample holds other DNA sequences that translate to the same CDR3. V gene TRBV28 combines with J gene TRBJ1-2; D remains ambiguous. The CDR3 contains 11 residues. V lost 5 bases to trimming and J lost 1 base, with 2 bases between them. Germline loops: CDR1 MDHEN, CDR2 SYDVKM. The CDR3 sequence: CASSDNYGYTF. The CDR3 DNA reads TGTGCCAGCAGTGATAACTATGGCTACACCTTC.

V and J are TRBV10-3 and TRBJ2-7; 13 bases agree with TRBD2. The CDR3 covers 15 residues. V was clipped by 2 bases and J by 7 bases; unmatched bases: 5. Looked up from germline, CDR1 is ENHRY and CDR2 is SYGVKD. DNA for the CDR3: TGTGCCATCAGTGAGGGACTAGCGGGAGCAAGGGAGCAGTACTTC. Translated: CAISEGLAGAREQYF.

In nucleotides, the CDR3 is TGCGCCAGCAGCCACGCAGAGACCCAGTACTTC. This codes for CASSHAETQYF. The V call is TRBV4-1, the J call TRBJ2-5; D call uncertain. The CDR3 is made up of 11 amino acids. Trimming cost V 3 bases and J 4 bases, with 3 bases left between them. The germline V gene encodes CDR1 MGHRA and CDR2 YSYEKL.

This clone occurred a few times. The rearrangement links TRBV7-2 to TRBJ2-7; 8 nucleotides agree with TRBD1. CDR1 and CDR2 (germline): SGHTA, FQGNSA. This CDR3 is built from 13 residues. J gave up 6 bases and V 5 bases, and 6 bases lay outside the gene matches. The CDR3 region is CASSRTGQLEQYF. The CDR3 region has the DNA TGTGCCAGCAGCAGGACAGGGCAACTCGAGCAGTACTTC.

This clone has at least ten counts. The rearrangement joins TRBV9 to TRBJ2-3, with unresolved D. The CDR3 loop spans 15 amino acids. Per germline, CDR1 SGDLS and CDR2 YYNGEE. V was pared by 0 bases and J by 4 bases, with 12 bases between. CDR3 coding DNA: TGTGCCAGCAGCGTAGCTGGTATTCCATCAGATACGCAGTATTTT. This sequence encodes CASSVAGIPSDTQYF.

This clone was detected only once. The genes are TRBV11-2 and TRBJ2-1, with D tentatively TRBD2 (5 bases). CDR3 length: 14 residues. The germline V gene has CDR1 SGHAT and CDR2 FQNNGV. V gave up 5 bases and J gave up 3 bases, with 11 bases separating them. The CDR3 sequence: CASSPSINYNEQFF. DNA for the CDR3: TGTGCCAGCAGCCCTAGCATAAACTACAATGAGCAGTTCTTC.

This clone occurred a few times. Here the CDR3 reads CASSSGLGYYEQYF. The CDR3 DNA sequence: TGTGCCAGCAGTTCAGGACTAGGATACTACGAGCAGTACTTC. The chain combines TRBV27 with TRBJ2-7, with 7 bases that match TRBD2. This CDR3 region has 14 residues. Trimming took 4 bases from V and 3 from J; bases not matched to a gene: 6. CDR1 MNHEY and CDR2 SMNVEV come from the germline V gene (reference sequence).

This chain links TRBV4-3 with TRBJ1-5; D gene unclear. Trimming cost V 0 bases and J 6 bases, with 15 bases left between them. The CDR3 contains 16 residues. CDR1 and CDR2 (germline): LGHNA, YSLEER. The CDR3 region has the DNA TGCGCCAGCAGCCAAGATTTGGCAGGAAAGGGTCAGCCCCAGCATTTT. As protein: CASSQDLAGKGQPQHF.